A single sample gave rise to the 2 T cell receptor beta chains below, sequenced in a study of OX40 agonist ivuxolimab in advanced cancers. Only in-frame clones appear in the TCRdb table, and some are missing; sequencing was by immunoSEQ multiplex PCR. The sample contains about 45,000 clones, 70% to 90% of which appear only once. Sample: CD4+ or CD8+ T cells sorted from blood, taken in a trial of the OX40 agonist ivuxolimab. The receptors here all came from an adult with an advanced solid tumor such as melanoma, head and neck, liver or kidney cancer.

The chain carries TRBV7-2 and TRBJ2-1; D gene ambiguous. This CDR3 region has 14 residues. Germline CDR1 SGHTA, CDR2 FQGNSA. Trimming cost V 0 bases and J 5 bases, with 8 bases left between them. The CDR3 coding sequence is TGTGCCAGCAGCTTAGCCTACAAAGACAATGAGCAGTTCTTC. Its protein is CASSLAYKDNEQFF.

J is TRBJ2-5 and V is TRBV6-5; a possible D gene is TRBD1 (7 bases). The V end lost 8 bases, the J end lost 2 bases, and 15 bases lay between the germline ends. CDR1 MNHEY and CDR2 SVGAGI come from the germline V gene. This CDR3 is 14 amino acids long. CDR3 in DNA: TGTGCCAGCCAACCATCAGGGGGGCAAGAGACCCAGTACTTC. It codes for CASQPSGGQETQYF.